Below are 18 T cell receptor beta chains sequenced from a single sample in a study of T cell clusters in autoimmune cytopenias. TRB rearrangements were amplified by touch-down multiplex PCR with mixed TRB-A/B primers. TCRdb re-called the multiplex PCR reads; every CDR3 protein appears as one record, without DNA. This sample's table reports thousands of distinct CDR3 sequences. TRB was amplified from roughly 270 ng of peripheral blood genomic DNA per sample. The sample taken for sequencing was peripheral blood. These receptor sequences come from a human donor with an autoimmune cytopenia or autoimmune hepatitis (not recorded which).

This clonotype is called medium-sized based on its frequency. The CDR3 loop is CASRPNRGTYEQYF. The rearrangement uses TRBV19 and TRBJ2-7; there is no DNA to check the TCRdb D call of TRBD1. Germline-derived CDR1 and CDR2 are LNHDA and SQIVND (reference sequence). This CDR3 region has 14 residues. The full variable domain, rest sourced from reference TRBV19 and TRBJ2-7, is DGGITQSPKYLFRKEGQNVTLSCEQNLNHDAMYWYRQDPGQGLRLIYYSQIVNDFQKGDIAEGYSVSREKKESFPLTVTSAQKNPTAFYLCASRPNRGTYEQYFGPGTRLTVT.

Measured by frequency, this clonotype is medium-sized. The chain employs TRBV11-1 and TRBJ1-2; absent DNA, TCRdb's TRBD1 call cannot be checked. CDR1 and CDR2 (germline): SGHAT, FQDESV (reference sequence). This CDR3 spans 12 amino acids. CDR3 sequence: CASSDRDRGYTF.

Considering frequency, this clonotype is medium-sized (0.01 to 0.1%). This chain joins TRBV19 and TRBJ2-7; TCRdb designates TRBD2, a call that cannot be tested without DNA. Germline values: CDR1 LNHDA, CDR2 SQIVND (reference sequence). The CDR3 contains 14 residues. CDR3 protein: CASSGVAGVYEQYF.

Measured by frequency, this clonotype is large. The V call is TRBV6-5, the J call TRBJ2-3; TCRdb proposes TRBD2, but this gene call is untestable without DNA. The CDR3 length is 16 residues. Germline CDR1 MNHEY, CDR2 SVGAGI. The CDR3 loop reads CASSVGLDVEADTQYF.

This chain links TRBV5-1 with TRBJ2-3; with no DNA, the TCRdb D assignment of TRBD1 cannot be verified. From germline, CDR1 is SGHRS and CDR2 YFSETQ. The CDR3 is made up of 14 amino acids. The CDR3 is CASSPWGSTDTQYF.

The rearrangement links TRBV11-1 to TRBJ2-7; TCRdb lists TRBD1, though no DNA is available to test this call. This CDR3 comprises 16 residues. CDR1 is SGHAT and CDR2 is FQDESV in the germline V gene (reference sequence). CDR3 loop: CASSLGGQGDTGEQYF.

The chain employs TRBV18 and TRBJ2-1. This CDR3 is 14 amino acids long. Germline assignment: CDR1 KGHSH and CDR2 LQKENI. This chain's CDR3 is CASSPGTTNNEQFF. Variable domain in full (rest from reference TRBV18 and TRBJ2-1): NAGVMQNPRHLVRRRGQEARLRCSPMKGHSHVYWYRQLPEEGLKFMVYLQKENIIDESGMPKERFSAEFPKEGPSILRIQQVVRGDSAAYFCASSPGTTNNEQFFGPGTRLTVL.

V and J are TRBV6-4 and TRBJ2-4; TCRdb returns TRBD2, unconfirmable since there is no DNA. This CDR3 is 16 amino acids long. From germline, CDR1 is MRHNA and CDR2 SNTAGT. CDR3 sequence: CASTERLAERENIQYF.

J is TRBJ2-7 and V is TRBV10-3. Germline CDR1 and CDR2: ENHRY and SYGVKD. The CDR3 sequence is 12 residues long. The CDR3 here is CAIRDGSYEQYF.

The CDR3 sequence: CASSRKNDGTHTEAFF. The chain couples TRBV27 to TRBJ1-1; TCRdb reports TRBD1, a call that lacks DNA to check it against. The CDR3 is 16 residues long. From germline, CDR1 is MNHEY and CDR2 SMNVEV (reference sequence).

J is TRBJ2-3 and V is TRBV5-4. Looked up from germline, CDR1 is SGHNT and CDR2 is YYREEE (reference sequence). The CDR3 loop spans 13 amino acids. CDR3: CASSLDGVDTQYF.

The chain joins TRBV5-1 to TRBJ1-2; the D call of TRBD1 rests on TCRdb alone, since no DNA is present to check it. The length of the CDR3 is 12 residues. Germline CDR1 is SGHRS and CDR2 is YFSETQ. This CDR3 is CASSIGGDGYTF.

The chain's CDR3 is CSATRPDFSYEQYF. V and J are TRBV20-1 and TRBJ2-4. CDR3 length equals 14 residues. Germline values: CDR1 DFQATT, CDR2 SNEGSKA (reference sequence).

The chain has TRBV19 and TRBJ1-1. CDR1 is LNHDA and CDR2 is SQIVND in the germline V gene (reference sequence). This CDR3 has 15 residues. The CDR3 loop is CASSIEWTGNTEAFF.

Considering frequency, this clonotype is medium-sized. This CDR3 is CASSPTLAEADTQYF. The chain joins TRBV18 to TRBJ2-3; without DNA, the TCRdb call of TRBD2 cannot be checked. The CDR3 runs to 15 residues. Germline loops: CDR1 KGHSH, CDR2 LQKENI.

The chain combines TRBV7-2 with TRBJ2-3; TCRdb's D call of TRBD2 is untestable without DNA. Looked up from germline, CDR1 is SGHTA and CDR2 is FQGNSA. The CDR3 sequence is 15 residues long. This chain's CDR3 is CASLSQPGGLDTQYF.

In terms of frequency, this clonotype is medium-sized. The chain employs TRBV5-6 and TRBJ2-1; the D gene TCRdb calls, TRBD1, cannot be checked with no DNA. Germline-derived CDR1 and CDR2 are SGHDT and YYEEEE. The CDR3 length is 18 residues. The CDR3 sequence: CASSPSSGIGLSYNEQFF.

The chain is built from TRBV30 and TRBJ1-1; with no DNA, the TCRdb D assignment of TRBD1 cannot be verified. Germline CDR1 GTSNPN, CDR2 SVGIG (reference sequence). CDR3 length: 15 amino acids. CDR3 sequence: CAWSGSGGSNTEAFF.